This paragraph covers one TCR beta chain sequence. The CDR3 extends over 14 amino acids. V was cut by 0 bases and J by 0 bases, with 3 bases left in between. Germline-derived CDR1 and CDR2 are MNHEY and SVGAGI. The sample is drawn from a study of shared clonotypes between healthy human individuals. TCRdb's copy holds only in-frame clones and misses some; the assay was immunoSEQ multiplex PCR. The data show 2 million to 2.5 million clones, approximately 95% seen once. The sample comprised naive CD4+ T cells sorted from blood. Subset in this sample: CD45RA+ positively selected. This sequence originates from a man between 18 and 35 years old in good health. The gene calls are TRBV6-5 and TRBJ1-3; D not certain. The CDR3 loop reads CASSYSPSGNTIYF. In nucleotides, the CDR3 is TGTGCCAGCAGTTACTCCCCCTCTGGAAACACCATATATTTT.